These T cell receptor beta chains were read from a single sample in a study of post-analysis software for immune sequencing data. MiXCR was run by TCRdb on the PCR reads, yielding one entry per CDR3 protein. The table lists hundreds of thousands of distinct CDR3 sequences, 55% to 60% of them singletons. Sequencing was done on a sample of blood. The receptors derive from a girl aged 2-9 years with multiple sclerosis. Both conserved end residues are part of each CDR3. The D gene is left open where the match is weak. Only some rows state a clone size, as once, few, many or a class for expanded clones.

d_gene: .; abundance: .; v_gene: TRBV9; j_gene: TRBJ2-1; CDR3nt: TGTGCCAGCAGCGTAGCATGGGAAGGTTTTGAGCAGTTCTTC; CDR3aa: CASSVAWEGFEQFF
d_gene: TRBD2; abundance: .; v_gene: TRBV20-1; j_gene: TRBJ2-5; CDR3nt: TGCAGTGCCACCGGGACTAGCGGGAGGCGGGAGGAGACCCAGTACTTC; CDR3aa: CSATGTSGRREETQYF
d_gene: TRBD1; abundance: .; v_gene: TRBV9; j_gene: TRBJ1-1; CDR3nt: TGTGCCAGCAGCGTAGATCCTGACAGGGACACTGAAGCTTTCTTT; CDR3aa: CASSVDPDRDTEAFF
d_gene: TRBD2; abundance: once; v_gene: TRBV7-9; j_gene: TRBJ2-1; CDR3nt: TGTGCCAGCAGCTTAGCCGGGAGTAGCGGGGACTACAATGAGCAGTTCTTC; CDR3aa: CASSLAGSSGDYNEQFF
d_gene: TRBD2; abundance: .; v_gene: TRBV25-1; j_gene: TRBJ2-1; CDR3nt: TGTGCCAGCAGTGAACCACTAGCGGGAGTAGGTAATGAGCAGTTCTTC; CDR3aa: CASSEPLAGVGNEQFF
d_gene: .; abundance: few; v_gene: TRBV7-2; j_gene: TRBJ2-1; CDR3nt: TGTGCCAGCAGATCGGAGAATAGGGTTTACAATGAGCAGTTCTTC; CDR3aa: CASRSENRVYNEQFF
d_gene: TRBD2; abundance: .; v_gene: TRBV2; j_gene: TRBJ2-5; CDR3nt: TGTGCCAGCAACGCGGGGACTAGCGGGTGGAGGATGGAGACCCAGTACTTC; CDR3aa: CASNAGTSGWRMETQYF
d_gene: .; abundance: few; v_gene: TRBV6-5; j_gene: TRBJ2-1; CDR3nt: TGTGCCAGCAGTTACTTAGGACTAACCAGGAATGAGCAGTTCTTC; CDR3aa: CASSYLGLTRNEQFF
d_gene: TRBD1; abundance: .; v_gene: TRBV6-4; j_gene: TRBJ2-5; CDR3nt: TGTGCCAGCAGTGACTCCCGGGACAGGGGGCGGGAGACCCAGTACTTC; CDR3aa: CASSDSRDRGRETQYF
d_gene: .; abundance: .; v_gene: TRBV11-2; j_gene: TRBJ2-2; CDR3nt: TGTGCCAGCAGCCCCCGGGTAGTTGGGGTCGGGGAGCTGTTTTTT; CDR3aa: CASSPRVVGVGELFF